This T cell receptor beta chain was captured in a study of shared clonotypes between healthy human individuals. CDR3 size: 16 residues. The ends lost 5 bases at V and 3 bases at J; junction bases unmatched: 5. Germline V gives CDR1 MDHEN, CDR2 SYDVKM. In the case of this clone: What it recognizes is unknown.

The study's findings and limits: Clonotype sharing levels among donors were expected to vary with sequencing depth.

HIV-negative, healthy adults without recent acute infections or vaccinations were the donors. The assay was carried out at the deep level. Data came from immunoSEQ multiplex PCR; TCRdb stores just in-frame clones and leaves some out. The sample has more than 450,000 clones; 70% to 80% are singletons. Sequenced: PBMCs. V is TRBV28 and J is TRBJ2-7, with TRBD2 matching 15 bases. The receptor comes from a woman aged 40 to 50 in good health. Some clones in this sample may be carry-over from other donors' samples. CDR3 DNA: TGTGCCAGCAGTGCCGGGACTAGCGGGAGGTTCTACGAGCAGTACTTC. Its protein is CASSAGTSGRFYEQYF.